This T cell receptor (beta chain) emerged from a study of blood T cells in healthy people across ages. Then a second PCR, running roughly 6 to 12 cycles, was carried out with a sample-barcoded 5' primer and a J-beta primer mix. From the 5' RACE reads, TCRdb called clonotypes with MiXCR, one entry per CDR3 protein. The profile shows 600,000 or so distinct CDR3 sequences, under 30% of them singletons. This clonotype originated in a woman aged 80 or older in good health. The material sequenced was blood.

CDR3 loop: CSAREGEGIYEQYF. CDR3 DNA: TGCAGTGCTAGAGAAGGAGAGGGTATCTACGAGCAGTACTTC. The chain uses TRBV20-1 and TRBJ2-5; TRBD2 is a possible D gene (5 bases). The J call may not be correct, given that the DNA end is closer to TRBJ2-7. Germline V gene sequence: CDR1 DFQATT, CDR2 SNEGSKA (reference sequence). CDR3 length: 14 amino acids.